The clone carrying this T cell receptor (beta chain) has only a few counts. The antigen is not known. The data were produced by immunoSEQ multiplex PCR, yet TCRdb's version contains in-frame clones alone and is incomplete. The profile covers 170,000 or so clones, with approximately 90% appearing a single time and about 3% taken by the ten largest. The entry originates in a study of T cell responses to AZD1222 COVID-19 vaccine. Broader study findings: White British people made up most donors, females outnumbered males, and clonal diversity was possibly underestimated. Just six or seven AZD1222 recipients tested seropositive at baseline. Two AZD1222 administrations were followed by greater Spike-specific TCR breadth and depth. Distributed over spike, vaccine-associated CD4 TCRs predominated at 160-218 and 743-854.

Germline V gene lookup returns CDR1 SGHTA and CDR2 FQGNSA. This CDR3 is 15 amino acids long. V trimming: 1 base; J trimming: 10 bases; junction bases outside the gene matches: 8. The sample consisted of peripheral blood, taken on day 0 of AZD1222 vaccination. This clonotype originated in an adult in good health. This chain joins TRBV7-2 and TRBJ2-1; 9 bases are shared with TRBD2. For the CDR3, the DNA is TGTGCCAGCAGCTTAGGGGGTGCTAGCGGGATAGAGCAGTTCTTC. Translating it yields CASSLGGASGIEQFF.